Listed below are T cell receptor beta chains from one sample, sequenced in a study of T cells in Graves' hyperthyroidism and ophthalmopathy. TCRdb re-derived calls from the multiplex PCR reads in MiXCR, one entry per CDR3 protein. The data contain 300,000 to 400,000 distinct CDR3 sequences, approximately 22% of them singletons. Sequenced material: blood. The receptors originated from a woman aged 50 to 60 with Graves' hyperthyroidism. Both conserved end residues are part of each CDR3. A D gene is named only where the DNA matches it firmly. A clone size is listed for some rows: how often the clone was seen (once, few, many), or a class if it is expanded.

V	J	D	size	DNA	CDR3
TRBV6-2/TRBV6-3	TRBJ1-2	TRBD1	NA	TGTGCCAGCAGTTTAAACGACAGGGAGGGATATGGCTACACCTTC	CASSLNDREGYGYTF
TRBV12-3/TRBV12-4	TRBJ1-1	NA	few	TGTGCCAGCAGTTTATTTGGCACTGAAGCTTTCTTT	CASSLFGTEAFF
TRBV28	TRBJ2-7	NA	NA	TGTGCCAGCAGGGGAACGAGACCTTACGAGCAGTACTTC	CASRGTRPYEQYF
TRBV12-3/TRBV12-4	TRBJ1-2	NA	few	TGTGCCAGCAGTATTGCAGGGCAGGATGGCTGCACCTTC	CASSIAGQDGCTF
TRBV5-8	TRBJ2-5	TRBD1	many	TGTGCCAGCAGTTTACAGGGGGCTCAGGAGACCCAGTACTTC	CASSLQGAQETQYF
TRBV2	TRBJ1-1	NA	NA	TGTGCCAGCATTGCGGAGAAACGGCCAACTCACACTGAAGCTTTCTTT	CASIAEKRPTHTEAFF
TRBV7-9	TRBJ2-1	NA	few	TGTGCCAGCAGCTTAGTTCGTGTACCGAGCTCCTACAATGAGCAGTTCTTC	CASSLVRVPSSYNEQFF
TRBV7-3	TRBJ2-3	TRBD2	few	TGTGCCAGCAGCCCATCTAGCGGAGGGAGCACAGATACGCAGTATTTT	CASSPSSGGSTDTQYF
TRBV27	TRBJ2-3	TRBD2	NA	TGTGCCAGCAGTTTTCGGACTAGCGGGGTATCAGATACGCAGTATTTT	CASSFRTSGVSDTQYF
TRBV6-1	TRBJ2-5	TRBD1	NA	TGTGCCAGCAGTTTCGACAGGGGGGTCCAGTACTTC	CASSFDRGVQYF
TRBV6-6	TRBJ2-2	TRBD1	few	TGTGCCAGCAGTTCCGGGACAGGGATCGGGGAGCTGTTTTTT	CASSSGTGIGELFF
TRBV7-6	TRBJ2-1	TRBD2	NA	TGTGCCAGCAGCTTAGCCCGCGCTAGCGGGTTCTACAATGAGCAGTTCTTC	CASSLARASGFYNEQFF
TRBV20-1	TRBJ1-1	NA	many	TGCAGTGCAGTGGACCTCCTCAGAGCTTTCTTT	CSAVDLLRAFF
TRBV7-2	TRBJ2-7	NA	NA	TGTGCCAGCAGTGGACCGGGACTGACCTACGAGCAGTACTTC	CASSGPGLTYEQYF
TRBV7-3	TRBJ2-1	NA	many	TGTGCCAGCAGCACGCGAAACTGGGGCAGCGAGCAGTTCTTC	CASSTRNWGSEQFF
TRBV11-2	TRBJ2-3	TRBD2	NA	TGTGCCAGCAGCCATCTAGCGGGGAGGGTTGCGAAAACAGATACGCAGTATTTT	CASSHLAGRVAKTDTQYF
TRBV27	TRBJ2-7	TRBD1	NA	TGTGCCAGCAGTTTAGGACAGGGGTTCCACGAGCAGTACTTC	CASSLGQGFHEQYF
TRBV10-3	TRBJ2-4	TRBD2	NA	TGTGCCATCAGTGCGGCTAGCGGGGGGGGAGAAAACATTCAGTACTTC	CAISAASGGGENIQYF
TRBV18	TRBJ2-3	NA	many	TGTGCCAGCTCACCGGGGGGTTCCACAGATACGCAGTATTTT	CASSPGGSTDTQYF
TRBV28	TRBJ2-1	TRBD2	many	TGTGCCAGCAGTTCCCCGGTTCTAGCGGGGGTCTCAACCTACAATGAGCAGTTCTTC	CASSSPVLAGVSTYNEQFF
TRBV27	TRBJ1-2	NA	NA	TGTGCCAGCACCCCCGGAGCAGGGAGGGGTGGCTACACCTTC	CASTPGAGRGGYTF
TRBV28	TRBJ2-5	NA	many	TGTGCCAGCAGTTCAGGGTGGGCCCATCGTGACCAAGAGACCCAGTACTTC	CASSSGWAHRDQETQYF
TRBV2	TRBJ2-1	TRBD1	NA	TGTGCCAGCAGTCGGACAGGGGCCGGAAGGTACAATGAGCAGTTCTTC	CASSRTGAGRYNEQFF
TRBV28	TRBJ2-3	TRBD2	NA	TGTGCCAGCAGTTTTGGACTAGCGGGGTTGGGTACAGATACGCAGTATTTT	CASSFGLAGLGTDTQYF
TRBV30	TRBJ2-7	NA	many	TGTGCCTGGAGGTTTGGCGGGGTTTCCTACGAGCAGTACTTC	CAWRFGGVSYEQYF
TRBV5-1	TRBJ2-1	TRBD2	many	TGCGCCAGCAGCTTCGGCCTAGCGGGAGACAATGAGCAGTTCTTC	CASSFGLAGDNEQFF
TRBV2	TRBJ2-3	TRBD2	NA	TGTGCCAGCAGTGAAGCGCTAAGCGGGGGGCTCGAGAGCACAGATACGCAGTATTTT	CASSEALSGGLESTDTQYF
TRBV7-2	TRBJ2-1	NA	many	TGTGCCAGCAGCTTAATTCGGAAGAACGGTGAGCAGTTCTTC	CASSLIRKNGEQFF
TRBV19	TRBJ2-1	TRBD2	NA	TGTGCCAGTAGTCCTAGCGGGAGTAAGAATGAGCAGTTCTTC	CASSPSGSKNEQFF
TRBV30	TRBJ1-5	NA	NA	TGTGCCTGGAGTGTGGGCAGACCCAATCAGCCCCAGCATTTT	CAWSVGRPNQPQHF
TRBV11-2	TRBJ2-7	NA	many	TGTGCCAGCAGCTTAGGGGGGGCAAACTACGAGCAGTACTTC	CASSLGGANYEQYF
TRBV6-1	TRBJ2-7	NA	many	TGTGCCAGCAGTTACGGGGGATCAGGATCCTACGAGCAGTACTTC	CASSYGGSGSYEQYF
TRBV10-3	TRBJ2-1	TRBD2	many	TGTGCCATCAGTGACGACGGGGGGTCCAGCTCCTACAATGAGCAGTTCTTC	CAISDDGGSSSYNEQFF
TRBV5-5	TRBJ2-1	NA	NA	TGTGCCAGCAGCTTGGGGACACACCCAAACAATGAGCAGTTCTTC	CASSLGTHPNNEQFF
TRBV28	TRBJ2-7	NA	many	TGTGCCTCGTCCTCCGGGAGTATGTACGAGCAGTACTTC	CASSSGSMYEQYF
TRBV29-1	TRBJ2-1	NA	few	TGCAGCGTTGAGGACAACCTCCCCTACAATGAGCAGTTCTTC	CSVEDNLPYNEQFF